Each of the 2 T cell receptor beta chains below was sequenced from the same sample in a study of cytomegalovirus exposure and HLA in healthy donors. Here immunoSEQ multiplex PCR was the method, and the copy in TCRdb shows in-frame clones only, minus some. The sample lists some 80,000 clones, around 96% occurring once. Sequencing was carried out using PBMCs. Receptors were obtained from a woman younger than 30 in good health and CMV-seronegative.

The chain employs TRBV6-1 and TRBJ1-4; 9 bases are shared with TRBD1. V lost 0 bases and J lost 7; bases outside the gene matches: 3. Germline-derived CDR1 and CDR2 are MNHNS and SASEGT. CDR3 size: 15 residues. The DNA of the CDR3 is TGTGCCAGCAGTGAAGCGCTGGGACAGGGTGAAAAACTGTTTTTT. Translated, it gives CASSEALGQGEKLFF.

The genes are TRBV14 and TRBJ2-5; 7 nucleotides agree with TRBD2. Germline CDR1 reads SGHDN; CDR2 reads FVKESK. This CDR3 contains 15 residues. Germline trimming cut 3 bases from V and 4 bases from J; bases unmatched to any gene: 8. Here the CDR3 DNA reads TGTGCCAGCAGCCACCTACAGACTAGCTCAGAGACCCAGTACTTC. Amino acid sequence: CASSHLQTSSETQYF.